This TCR beta chain originates from a study of PD-1 blockade in classical Hodgkin lymphoma. Relapses following autologous stem cell transplantation were seen in all patients, with brentuximab vedotin exposure varying. Best responses included complete response and partial response; otherwise, the best response was progressive disease. The germline V and J ends were trimmed by 3 bases and 7 bases, with 10 bases remaining between them. Germline CDR1 and CDR2: MGHRA and YSYEKL. The CDR3 totals 13 residues. Profiling relied on immunoSEQ multiplex PCR, and the TCRdb table lists in-frame clones only, not all of them. Altogether 25,000 to 35,000 clones are present, 71% being singletons, with the ten largest covering around 3.3%. General observations from the study: Newly diagnosed and completely responding patients shared comparable baseline diversity.

About this clone: The antigen remains undetermined.

The chain combines TRBV4-1 with TRBJ2-1, with D tentatively TRBD1 (5 bases). The origin of this receptor is a human donor with classical Hodgkin lymphoma. Sequenced material: peripheral blood mononuclear cells (PBMCs), taken before the second cycle of nivolumab. The CDR3 region has the DNA TGCGCCAGCAGCCATCCAGGGTCGAATGAGCAGTTCTTC. Encoded protein: CASSHPGSNEQFF.